A single sample is the source of the 26 T cell receptor beta chains below, sequenced in a study of CD8 T cells in ankylosing spondylitis. TCRdb ran MiXCR on the 5' RACE reads and lists one entry per CDR3 protein. The sample has about 360,000 distinct CDR3 sequences; roughly 20% are singletons. Sequencing was done on a sample of blood, either unsorted or a sorted T cell fraction (not recorded which). These receptors originate from a male donor with ankylosing spondylitis or in good health (not recorded which).

This clonotype was observed a handful of times. The chain has TRBV11-2 and TRBJ2-1; 10 positions match TRBD1. The CDR3 extends over 17 amino acids. With 5 bases clipped from V and 3 bases from J, the junction kept 10 bases outside the gene matches. CDR1 SGHAT and CDR2 FQNNGV come from the germline V gene. This CDR3 is CASSAPSGTGDYNEQFF. CDR3 nucleotide sequence: TGTGCCAGCAGCGCCCCTTCCGGGACAGGGGACTACAATGAGCAGTTCTTC.

This clonotype showed up just a few times. The rearrangement links TRBV24-1 to TRBJ1-5; possibly TRBD1 for D (6 bases). Per the germline V gene, CDR1 is KGHDR and CDR2 is SFDVKD. CDR3 length: 13 amino acids. Trimming pared 0 bases from V and 13 bases from J, leaving 12 bases between. The CDR3 coding sequence is TGTGCCACCAGTGATTTGCCGGACAGCCGACAGCATTTT. Translation: CATSDLPDSRQHF.

This clonotype was observed a handful of times. V and J are TRBV2 and TRBJ2-4, with 8 bases aligning to TRBD1. The germline V gene encodes CDR1 SNHLY and CDR2 FYNNEI. V trimming: 6 bases; J trimming: 6 bases; junction bases outside the gene matches: 16. The CDR3 consists of 17 residues. The CDR3 protein is CASRETDRTGFLNIQYF. DNA for the CDR3: TGTGCCAGCAGGGAAACGGATAGGACAGGGTTTTTAAACATTCAGTACTTC.

There are a few counts of this clonotype. The V call is TRBV10-3, the J call TRBJ2-3; TRBD2 matches 8 bases. This CDR3 has 15 amino acids. The V segment lost 2 bases and the J segment 4 bases; nucleotides outside the gene matches: 5. Germline lookup yields CDR1 ENHRY and CDR2 SYGVKD. The CDR3 bases are TGTGCCATCAGTGAGAGTAGCGGGGAAGCAGATACGCAGTATTTT. This gives the protein CAISESSGEADTQYF.

In this sample, this clonotype turned up a few times. The chain carries TRBV9 and TRBJ2-1; tentatively, D is TRBD2 (6 bases). V gave up 1 base and J gave up 1 base, with 9 bases separating them. Germline CDR1 SGDLS, CDR2 YYNGEE. The length of the CDR3 is 15 residues. The CDR3 loop reads CASSVTGTSYNEQFF. DNA of the CDR3: TGTGCCAGCAGCGTAACCGGGACTTCCTACAATGAGCAGTTCTTC.

The chain links TRBV7-2 to TRBJ2-1; 9 bases line up with TRBD2. V lost 1 base, J lost 8 bases, and 6 bases stayed unmatched. The CDR3 is 15 residues long. Per germline, CDR1 SGHTA and CDR2 FQGNSA. CDR3: CASSLVAGGGDEQFF. CDR3 sequence (DNA): TGTGCCAGCAGCTTAGTTGCGGGGGGGGGCGATGAGCAGTTCTTC.

A few counts support this clonotype. The CDR3 sequence: CASSLVPQKQETQYF. The DNA of the CDR3 is TGTGCCAGCAGCTTAGTCCCCCAGAAGCAAGAGACCCAGTACTTC. This chain links TRBV11-2 with TRBJ2-5, with unresolved D. This CDR3 region has 15 residues. Trimming removed 1 base at V and 2 bases at J, with 11 bases between. Germline V CDR1 and CDR2: SGHAT, FQNNGV.

Many counts were recorded for this clonotype. The rearrangement links TRBV12-3 or TRBV12-4 to TRBJ2-7, with 12 bases aligning to TRBD2. Germline trimming cut 6 bases from V and 2 bases from J; bases unmatched to any gene: 2. The CDR3 is 14 amino acids. In DNA form, the CDR3 reads TGTGCCAGCAGACCTAGCGGGGGGGCCTACGAGCAGTACTTC. Protein: CASRPSGGAYEQYF.

V is TRBV5-6 and J is TRBJ2-1; 8 bases are shared with TRBD2. J gave up 5 bases and V 0 bases, and 4 bases lay outside the gene matches. Germline V lookup: CDR1 SGHDT, CDR2 YYEEEE. The length of the CDR3 is 15 residues. CDR3 nucleotide sequence: TGTGCCAGCAGCTTGGCAGCGGGGGCCCACAATGAGCAGTTCTTC. Its protein product is CASSLAAGAHNEQFF.

The genes are TRBV2 and TRBJ2-3; D unresolved. This CDR3 contains 11 residues. Trimming removed 6 bases at V and 11 bases at J, with 12 bases between. Germline assignment: CDR1 SNHLY and CDR2 FYNNEI. The CDR3 loop is CASRAVSRQYF. The CDR3 DNA is TGTGCCAGCAGGGCAGTCTCCAGGCAGTATTTT.

The CDR3 DNA is TGTGCCACCAGGGGGCGGGGGGGCCTTAATGAGCAGTTCTTC. Amino acid sequence: CATRGRGGLNEQFF. The chain carries TRBV2 and TRBJ2-1; perhaps TRBD2 as D (9 bases). The germline V gene encodes CDR1 SNHLY and CDR2 FYNNEI. Trimming took 10 bases from V and 7 from J, leaving 20 bases between them. The CDR3 extends over 14 amino acids.

This clonotype was recorded at least ten times. The CDR3 DNA sequence: TGCGCCAGCAGCCAGGACAACCAAGAGACCCAGTACTTC. Protein: CASSQDNQETQYF. This rearrangement joins TRBV4-1 to TRBJ2-5; tentative D call: TRBD1 (5 bases). The CDR3 spans 13 residues. V lost 3 bases to trimming and J lost 0 bases, with 5 bases between them. Germline CDR1 MGHRA, CDR2 YSYEKL.

This clonotype was seen more than once but under ten times. The chain links TRBV7-9 to TRBJ2-1; 9 positions match TRBD1. V shed 3 bases and J 9 bases; nucleotides not matched to a gene: 3. The germline CDR1 and CDR2 sequences are SEHNR and FQNEAQ (reference sequence). The CDR3 consists of 13 residues. The CDR3 loop is CASSFGTGLEQFF. The CDR3 nucleotides are TGTGCCAGCAGCTTCGGGACAGGGCTTGAGCAGTTCTTC.

This clonotype was counted a few times. The rearrangement links TRBV12-3 or TRBV12-4 to TRBJ2-1, with a weak D call TRBD2 (6 bases). V lost 3 bases and J 9 bases, leaving 15 bases between the germline ends. The CDR3 contains 14 residues. The CDR3 DNA follows: TGTGCCAGCAGTTTGGTCGGGGGTGATGCTGAGCAGTTCTTC. It is translated as CASSLVGGDAEQFF.

This clonotype was recorded many times. The rearrangement joins TRBV12-3 or TRBV12-4 to TRBJ2-5; D gene ambiguous. This CDR3 is 13 amino acids long. The V end was cut by 4 bases, the J end by 2 bases, with 8 bases between. Written as DNA, the CDR3 is TGTGCCAGCAGTTCTCGACGGCAAGAGACCCAGTACTTC. Translating gives CASSSRRQETQYF.

This clonotype was seen more than once but under ten times. The V call is TRBV5-5, the J call TRBJ2-2; no firm D call. The V and J ends lost 0 bases and 6 bases respectively, with 6 bases between them. CDR3 length: 13 amino acids. CDR1 is SGHKS and CDR2 is YYEKEE in the germline V gene (reference sequence). The CDR3 sequence is CASSLVSAGELFF. As DNA, the CDR3 is TGTGCCAGCAGCTTGGTTTCGGCCGGGGAGCTGTTTTTT.

The gene calls are TRBV20-1 and TRBJ2-7; 10 nucleotides match TRBD1. This CDR3 region has 15 residues. Per germline, CDR1 DFQATT and CDR2 SNEGSKA (reference sequence). Trimming removed 0 bases from V and 1 base from J; junction bases left unmatched: 3. The CDR3 is CSARDRGQGSYEQYF. CDR3 nucleotide sequence: TGCAGTGCTAGAGATCGGGGACAGGGGTCCTACGAGCAGTACTTC.

The gene calls are TRBV6-1 and TRBJ1-1; tentatively, D is TRBD1 (5 bases). Germline assignment: CDR1 MNHNS and CDR2 SASEGT. The CDR3 loop spans 14 amino acids. The ends were cut back, 1 base at V and 5 bases at J, with 11 bases in the middle. The CDR3 loop reads CASSEEGAGTEAFF. In nucleotides, the CDR3 is TGTGCCAGCAGTGAAGAAGGGGCAGGGACTGAAGCTTTCTTT.

This clonotype was seen a handful of times. The gene calls are TRBV12-3 or TRBV12-4 and TRBJ2-7; TRBD1 matches at 8 bases. V shed 3 bases and J 5 bases; nucleotides not matched to a gene: 6. The CDR3 is 14 amino acids. The CDR3 here is CASSFGQGGHEQYF. The CDR3, as DNA: TGTGCCAGCAGTTTTGGACAGGGCGGCCACGAGCAGTACTTC.

This clonotype was counted between two and nine times. V is TRBV7-9 and J is TRBJ2-7, with 11 bases lining up with TRBD2. Trimming at V came to 4 bases and at J to 1 base, leaving 9 bases not matched to a gene. CDR3 size: 17 residues. Germline CDR1 SEHNR, CDR2 FQNEAQ (reference sequence). CDR3 nucleotide sequence: TGTGCCAGCAGCTCCCCACCTCCTAGCGGGGGGTCCTACGAGCAGTACTTC. Its translation is CASSSPPPSGGSYEQYF.

The chain has TRBV10-3 and TRBJ2-2; TRBD1 matches 10 bases. V shed 2 bases, J shed 2 bases, and the junction held 8 bases outside the gene matches. The CDR3 totals 18 residues. Germline-derived CDR1 and CDR2 are ENHRY and SYGVKD. Here the CDR3 reads CAISEVVGQGYNTGELFF. The CDR3 nucleotides read TGTGCCATCAGTGAGGTTGTGGGACAGGGGTACAACACCGGGGAGCTGTTTTTT.

The CDR3 nucleotides read TGCGCCAGCAGCCAAGATTTGGTAGCCGCTACGTGGAAGTACTTC. It encodes CASSQDLVAATWKYF. The chain employs TRBV4-1 and TRBJ2-7; no firm D call. V lost 0 bases, J lost 11 bases, and 20 bases lay in between. The CDR3 spans 15 residues. Germline-derived CDR1 and CDR2 are MGHRA and YSYEKL.

This chain links TRBV30 with TRBJ2-3, with D perhaps being TRBD1 or TRBD2 (5 bases each). This CDR3 has 12 residues. V lost 3 bases to trimming and J lost 4 bases, with 8 bases between them. Germline loops: CDR1 GTSNPN, CDR2 SVGIG (reference sequence). The CDR3 reads CAWSGAADTQYF. In nucleotides, the CDR3 is TGTGCCTGGAGCGGGGCGGCAGATACGCAGTATTTT. Full variable domain (rest looked up from reference TRBV30 and TRBJ2-3): SQTIHQWPATLVQPVGSPLSLECTVEGTSNPNLYWYRQAAGRGLQLLFYSVGIGQISSEVPQNLSASRPQDRQFILSSKKLLLSDSGFYLCAWSGAADTQYFGPGTRLTVL.

This clonotype was observed a few times. The rearrangement links TRBV4-1 to TRBJ2-7, with TRBD1 identical over 9 bases. J lost 3 bases, V lost 3 bases, and 6 bases had no gene match. CDR1 is MGHRA, CDR2 YSYEKL, per germline. The CDR3 has 15 amino acids. The DNA for the CDR3 is TGCGCCAGCAGCCAGCTGACAGGGGGAATCTACGAGCAGTACTTC. Its translation: CASSQLTGGIYEQYF.

The chain is built from TRBV2 and TRBJ2-3; 12 bases fit TRBD2. This CDR3 is 17 amino acids long. Trimming removed 6 bases from V and 5 bases from J; junction bases left unmatched: 12. Germline CDR1 reads SNHLY; CDR2 reads FYNNEI. The CDR3 is CASSVSSSGGAEDTQYF. The CDR3 DNA follows: TGTGCCAGCAGCGTATCTTCTAGCGGGGGGGCAGAAGATACGCAGTATTTT.

Only a few counts were recorded for this clonotype. The V and J genes are TRBV29-1 and TRBJ2-1; D ambiguous. Germline CDR1 and CDR2: SQVTM and ANQGSEA. Trimming shortened V by 1 base and J by 0 bases, and 10 bases separated the two germline ends. The CDR3 has 15 residues. In DNA form, the CDR3 reads TGCAGCGTTGAAGGAGAAAAGAGCTCCTACAATGAGCAGTTCTTC. It specifies CSVEGEKSSYNEQFF.